These 30 T cell receptor beta chains share one sample of origin, sequenced in a study of monozygotic twins with inflammatory bowel disease. TCRdb reworked the 5' RACE reads into one entry per CDR3 protein, no DNA. This repertoire includes 400,000 to 500,000 distinct CDR3 sequences. Material for sequencing was blood. The source is a human donor with ulcerative colitis or Crohn's disease, or a healthy co-twin of an affected twin (not recorded which).

The rearrangement uses TRBV7-2 and TRBJ2-3; TCRdb indicates TRBD1, and absent DNA this call remains unverified. Germline CDR1 and CDR2: SGHTA and FQGNSA. The CDR3 contains 16 residues. The CDR3 sequence is CASSSSGGTSTDTQYF.

V is TRBV6-5 and J is TRBJ1-2; TCRdb calls TRBD1, which cannot be checked without DNA. Per the germline V gene, CDR1 is MNHEY and CDR2 is SVGAGI. This CDR3 contains 17 residues. The CDR3 here is CASSYSGLGQDNYGYTF.

The genes are TRBV7-2 and TRBJ2-3. The CDR3 is made up of 14 amino acids. The V gene's germline CDR1 is SGHTA and CDR2 FQGNSA. CDR3 in amino acids: CASSLIRRTDTQYF.

The chain is built from TRBV7-2 and TRBJ2-7; TCRdb gives TRBD1 as the D gene, but with no DNA this cannot be confirmed. CDR3 size: 16 residues. Germline V lookup: CDR1 SGHTA, CDR2 FQGNSA. The CDR3 here is CASSLVVAQGSYEQYF.

The CDR3 is CASSIPGGAYYGYTF. V is TRBV19 and J is TRBJ1-2. The germline V gene encodes CDR1 LNHDA and CDR2 SQIVND (reference sequence). This CDR3 contains 15 residues.

V gene TRBV6-2 or TRBV6-3 combines with J gene TRBJ1-6. This CDR3 contains 14 residues. Germline V gene data show CDR1 as MNHEY and CDR2 as SVGEGT. The CDR3 sequence is CASSYRAINSPLHF.

This CDR3 reads CSAPWDSSNEQFF. The chain employs TRBV20-1 and TRBJ2-1. This CDR3 has 13 residues. Germline V CDR1 and CDR2: DFQATT, SNEGSKA (reference sequence).

The chain couples TRBV28 to TRBJ2-1; TCRdb picks TRBD1, but there is no DNA to check that call. This CDR3 is built from 16 residues. Germline assignment: CDR1 MDHEN and CDR2 SYDVKM. The CDR3 region is CASSLAPGGTYNEQFF.

This chain connects TRBV18 to TRBJ2-7; absent DNA, TCRdb's TRBD2 call cannot be checked. The CDR3 is 16 amino acids. Germline lookup yields CDR1 KGHSH and CDR2 LQKENI. CDR3 region: CASSQYGLAGGPEQYF.

The CDR3 sequence is CASQVKVYEQYF. This rearrangement joins TRBV2 to TRBJ2-7. In germline, CDR1 is SNHLY, CDR2 FYNNEI. The CDR3 is 12 residues long.

This chain uses TRBV9 with TRBJ2-3; TCRdb gives TRBD1 as the D gene, but with no DNA this cannot be confirmed. CDR1 and CDR2 from the germline V gene are SGDLS and YYNGEE. This CDR3 has 16 amino acids. This CDR3 is CASSPGTSLTTDTQYF. The full variable domain, in which reference TRBV9 and TRBJ2-3 provide the parts outside the CDR3, is DSGVTQTPKHLITATGQRVTLRCSPRSGDLSVYWYQQSLDQGLQFLIQYYNGEERAKGNILERFSAQQFPDLHSELNLSSLELGDSALYFCASSPGTSLTTDTQYFGPGTRLTVL.

The V and J genes are TRBV5-4 and TRBJ2-1. This CDR3 region has 16 residues. From germline, CDR1 is SGHNT and CDR2 YYREEE (reference sequence). The CDR3 spells CASSEVMRSSYNEQFF.

This chain joins TRBV6-1 and TRBJ1-6; TCRdb calls TRBD1, which cannot be checked without DNA. Germline V gene data show CDR1 as MNHNS and CDR2 as SASEGT. The CDR3 extends over 15 amino acids. The CDR3 reads CASIHGGIYNSPLHF.

V usage is TRBV29-1 and J usage is TRBJ2-2; TCRdb's assignment of TRBD1 cannot be checked, as there is no DNA. The CDR3 is 15 residues long. Germline V gives CDR1 SQVTM, CDR2 ANQGSEA. CDR3 in amino acids: CSVRFGGVITGELFF.

The V call is TRBV20-1, the J call TRBJ2-1; the TRBD2 assignment by TCRdb is unverifiable without DNA. The CDR3 length is 14 residues. Germline CDR1 is DFQATT and CDR2 is SNEGSKA (reference sequence). CDR3 loop: CSARISGSGNEQFF.

The chain has TRBV5-1 and TRBJ2-2; TCRdb proposes TRBD2, but this gene call is untestable without DNA. Germline V CDR1 and CDR2: SGHRS, YFSETQ. This CDR3 comprises 15 residues. The CDR3 here is CASSSTSGNTGELFF.

V usage is TRBV18 and J usage is TRBJ1-2; TCRdb outputs TRBD1, but without DNA this stays unchecked. Germline V lookup: CDR1 KGHSH, CDR2 LQKENI. This CDR3 contains 15 residues. CDR3 sequence: CASSPPGQGGRGYTF.

V usage is TRBV14 and J usage is TRBJ1-2. Per germline, CDR1 SGHDN and CDR2 FVKESK. The CDR3 totals 15 residues. This CDR3 reads CASSQDRIANYGYTF.

The V and J genes are TRBV5-1 and TRBJ2-1; lacking DNA, the TRBD2 call made by TCRdb goes unchecked. Germline loops: CDR1 SGHRS, CDR2 YFSETQ. The CDR3 is made up of 14 amino acids. The CDR3 here is CASSPSGATDEQFF. Together with reference TRBV5-1 and TRBJ2-1, the CDR3 gives the full variable domain: KAGVTQTPRYLIKTRGQQVTLSCSPISGHRSVSWYQQTPGQGLQFLFEYFSETQRNKGNFPGRFSGRQFSNSRSEMNVSTLELGDSALYLCASSPSGATDEQFFGPGTRLTVL.

The genes are TRBV3-1 and TRBJ2-5; TCRdb reports TRBD2, a call that lacks DNA to check it against. This CDR3 spans 16 amino acids. CDR1 LGHDT and CDR2 YNNKEL come from the germline V gene (reference sequence). CDR3 sequence reads: CASSPQASGDQETQYF.

This chain links TRBV10-2 with TRBJ2-7; with no DNA, the TCRdb D assignment of TRBD1 cannot be verified. This CDR3 comprises 14 residues. Germline CDR1 is WSHSY and CDR2 is SAAADI. The chain's CDR3 is CASSESRTGSEQYF.

J is TRBJ2-1 and V is TRBV27; TCRdb's D call of TRBD2 is untestable without DNA. Germline loops: CDR1 MNHEY, CDR2 SMNVEV (reference sequence). The CDR3 contains 14 residues. The CDR3 sequence is CASLSAGGRNEQFF.

This chain joins TRBV7-3 and TRBJ2-1. Per germline, CDR1 SGHTA and CDR2 FQGTGA. This CDR3 region has 12 residues. Here the CDR3 reads CASSLNTNEQFF.

The chain combines TRBV5-1 with TRBJ2-3. Germline-derived CDR1 and CDR2 are SGHRS and YFSETQ. CDR3 length: 13 amino acids. This chain's CDR3 is CASSLEGRIAQYF.

The CDR3 loop reads CASSQRLNNEQFF. The V call is TRBV14, the J call TRBJ2-1. The CDR3 covers 13 residues. CDR1 and CDR2 from the germline V gene are SGHDN and FVKESK. The full variable domain, in which reference TRBV14 and TRBJ2-1 provide the parts outside the CDR3, is EAGVTQFPSHSVIEKGQTVTLRCDPISGHDNLYWYRRVMGKEIKFLLHFVKESKQDESGMPNNRFLAERTGGTYSTLKVQPAELEDSGVYFCASSQRLNNEQFFGPGTRLTVL.

The J gene is TRBJ2-1, the V gene TRBV19; TCRdb lists TRBD1, though no DNA is available to test this call. Germline CDR1 reads LNHDA; CDR2 reads SQIVND (reference sequence). The CDR3 is made up of 15 amino acids. The CDR3 sequence is CASCIELSLGNEQFF.

CDR3 region: CASSPTGRTTNTEAFF. V and J are TRBV18 and TRBJ1-1. This CDR3 is built from 16 residues. Per germline, CDR1 KGHSH and CDR2 LQKENI.

CDR3 sequence reads: CASSEGNYGYTF. V usage is TRBV2 and J usage is TRBJ1-2. Germline loops: CDR1 SNHLY, CDR2 FYNNEI. The CDR3 loop spans 12 amino acids.

The chain recombines TRBV7-2 with TRBJ2-4; the TCRdb D gene call, TRBD1, has no DNA to confirm it. The germline V gene encodes CDR1 SGHTA and CDR2 FQGNSA. This CDR3 spans 17 amino acids. The CDR3 spells CASSVPTTGQGKNIQYF.

This sequence joins TRBV20-1 and TRBJ2-7. This CDR3 is built from 14 residues. Looked up from germline, CDR1 is DFQATT and CDR2 is SNEGSKA (reference sequence). The CDR3 region is CSANNARDSYEQYF.